Each of the 14 T cell receptor beta chains below was sequenced from the same sample in a study of identical twins. TCRdb passed the 5' RACE reads through MiXCR, listing each CDR3 protein once. The data contain around 1.7 million distinct CDR3 sequences, about 32% of them singletons. Sequencing was carried out using cord blood. Source of these receptors: a newborn girl in good health.

This clonotype was observed at least ten times. This CDR3 reads CASSSTDSYGYTF. CDR3 DNA: TGTGCCAGCAGCTCCACGGACAGCTATGGCTACACCTTC. The chain is built from TRBV12-3 or TRBV12-4 and TRBJ1-2, with a possible D match to TRBD1 (6 bases). This CDR3 comprises 13 residues. Trimming pared 6 bases from V and 4 bases from J, leaving 12 bases between.

At least ten counts were recorded for this clonotype. The chain employs TRBV7-2 and TRBJ2-3; unclear D gene. V lost 2 bases to trimming and J lost 0 bases, with 9 bases between them. The germline V gene encodes CDR1 SGHTA and CDR2 FQGNSA. There are 15 residues in the CDR3. The CDR3 nucleotides read TGTGCCAGCAGCTTAAGTCGCCCTAGCACAGATACGCAGTATTTT. It translates to CASSLSRPSTDTQYF.

The J gene is TRBJ1-4, the V gene TRBV25-1; 12 nucleotides line up with TRBD1. CDR1 MGHDK and CDR2 SYGVNS come from the germline V gene. This CDR3 spans 18 amino acids. V lost 4 bases, J lost 5 bases, and 11 bases stayed unmatched. The CDR3 DNA reads TGTGCCAGCAGTGGATACCGGGACAGGGGGCGGAAAAATGAAAAACTGTTTTTT. Translating gives CASSGYRDRGRKNEKLFF.

This clonotype has just a few counts. The gene calls are TRBV4-2 and TRBJ2-3; D unresolved. Trimming removed 4 bases at V and 2 bases at J, with 13 bases between. The CDR3 totals 15 residues. CDR1 is LGHNA, CDR2 YNFKEQ, per germline. In DNA form, the CDR3 reads TGTGCCAGCAGCCCGAGGCTAGTGGACACAGATACGCAGTATTTT. Translating gives CASSPRLVDTDTQYF.

The chain is built from TRBV14 and TRBJ2-3; D ambiguous. This CDR3 has 20 residues. Trimming stripped 5 bases from V and 1 base from J, with 28 bases between. In germline, CDR1 is SGHDN, CDR2 FVKESK. Here the CDR3 reads CASSENSFLVRLAGTDTQYF. CDR3 sequence (DNA): TGTGCCAGCAGCGAAAATTCCTTTTTGGTTCGACTTGCGGGCACAGATACGCAGTATTTT.

This chain uses TRBV20-1 with TRBJ2-1; 8 bases align to TRBD1. The CDR3 has 16 amino acids. Germline V CDR1 and CDR2: DFQATT, SNEGSKA (reference sequence). The V segment lost 0 bases and the J segment 10 bases; nucleotides outside the gene matches: 14. This chain's CDR3 is CSARDEGRGLSYEQFF. In nucleotides, the CDR3 is TGCAGTGCTAGAGATGAAGGCAGGGGGCTCTCCTACGAGCAGTTCTTC.

The chain has TRBV3-1 and TRBJ2-1, with D perhaps matching TRBD1 or TRBD2 (5 bases each). This CDR3 spans 17 amino acids. Looked up from germline, CDR1 is LGHDT and CDR2 is YNNKEL (reference sequence). The ends were cut back, 2 bases at V and 2 bases at J, with 16 bases in the middle. This CDR3 is CASSQKGLSGAYNEQFF. In DNA form, the CDR3 reads TGTGCCAGCAGCCAAAAGGGGTTGAGCGGAGCCTACAATGAGCAGTTCTTC.

The genes are TRBV29-1 and TRBJ1-1; TRBD1 aligns across 7 bases. The CDR3 is 12 amino acids. Germline assignment: CDR1 SQVTM and CDR2 ANQGSEA. The ends lost 4 bases at V and 8 bases at J; junction bases unmatched: 7. The CDR3 loop is CSVVDRNWEAFF. In nucleotides, the CDR3 is TGCAGCGTTGTGGACAGGAACTGGGAAGCTTTCTTT.

J is TRBJ2-3 and V is TRBV25-1; the match to TRBD1 covers 8 bases. Germline CDR1 and CDR2: MGHDK and SYGVNS. V lost 1 base, J lost 4 bases, and 4 bases stayed unmatched. The CDR3 is 15 residues long. CDR3 in DNA: TGTGCCAGCAGTGAATCGACGGACAGGGCAGATACGCAGTATTTT. Its protein product is CASSESTDRADTQYF.

V usage is TRBV5-6 and J usage is TRBJ1-2, with D tentatively TRBD1 (6 bases). Trimming left V 2 bases short and J 6 bases short, with 11 bases between. This CDR3 region has 13 residues. Looked up from germline, CDR1 is SGHDT and CDR2 is YYEEEE. CDR3 sequence (DNA): TGTGCCAGCAGCTTCCGGGGGCGCGATGGCTACACCTTC. Residues: CASSFRGRDGYTF. The full variable domain, rest sourced from reference TRBV5-6 and TRBJ1-2, is DAGVTQSPTHLIKTRGQQVTLRCSPKSGHDTVSWYQQALGQGPQFIFQYYEEEERQRGNFPDRFSGHQFPNYSSELNVNALLLGDSALYLCASSFRGRDGYTFGSGTRLTVV.

This clonotype occurred a few times. The rearrangement uses TRBV27 and TRBJ2-7, with D tentatively TRBD1 (5 bases). Trimming shortened V by 5 bases and J by 4 bases, and 15 bases separated the two germline ends. Germline CDR1 is MNHEY and CDR2 is SMNVEV (reference sequence). The CDR3 has 14 amino acids. In DNA, the CDR3 is TGTGCCAGCAGTCCTTGGACAAACCAGTACGAGCAGTACTTC. Translating gives CASSPWTNQYEQYF.

Concerning this clonotype itself: Mismatch with germline at one junction end may stem from a read error. This chain joins TRBV9 and TRBJ2-1; 11 bases fit TRBD2. The CDR3 covers 17 residues. Germline CDR1 SGDLS, CDR2 YYNGEE. Written as DNA, the CDR3 is TGTGCCAGCAGCGTAGCCCGACTAGCGGGATCCAACAATGGGCAGTTCTTC. Translation: CASSVARLAGSNNGQFF.

This clonotype was seen only a few times. This sequence joins TRBV5-5 and TRBJ2-2, with 9 bases identical to TRBD2. The V and J ends lost 0 bases and 0 bases, in that order; junction bases with no gene match: 9. Germline CDR1 reads SGHKS; CDR2 reads YYEKEE (reference sequence). The CDR3 is 19 amino acids. This CDR3 is CASSLVGSGGNANTGELFF. For the CDR3, the DNA is TGTGCCAGCAGCTTGGTCGGTAGCGGGGGAAACGCGAACACCGGGGAGCTGTTTTTT.

The chain couples TRBV27 to TRBJ2-5, with TRBD1 identical over 7 bases. V lost 0 bases to trimming and J lost 2 bases; unmatched junction nucleotides: 12. Germline CDR1 reads MNHEY; CDR2 reads SMNVEV (reference sequence). The CDR3 length is 18 residues. The CDR3 DNA is TGTGCCAGCAGTTTATCAGCTTTGACAGGGCAAATTCAAGAGACCCAGTACTTC. This gives the protein CASSLSALTGQIQETQYF.